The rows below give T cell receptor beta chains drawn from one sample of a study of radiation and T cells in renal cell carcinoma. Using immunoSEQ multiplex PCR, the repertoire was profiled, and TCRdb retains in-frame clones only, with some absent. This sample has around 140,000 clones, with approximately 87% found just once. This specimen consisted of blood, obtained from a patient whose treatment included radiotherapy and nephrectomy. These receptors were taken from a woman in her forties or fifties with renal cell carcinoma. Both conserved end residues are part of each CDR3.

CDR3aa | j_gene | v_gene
CASSSPSEEQFF | TRBJ2-1 | TRBV5-1
CSVLSGAPSHYEQYF | TRBJ2-7 | TRBV29-1
CASSVDGGETQYF | TRBJ2-5 | TRBV6-1
CASSSPTSSDEQFF | TRBJ2-1 | TRBV5-1
CASSGGLAGYYNEQFF | TRBJ2-1 | TRBV7-2
CASSHNEKLFF | TRBJ1-4 | TRBV4-3
CASSPTGLAGSYNEQFF | TRBJ2-1 | TRBV9
CASSLGRDYGYTF | TRBJ1-2 | TRBV7-2
CASSREQGVQETQYF | TRBJ2-5 | TRBV5-4
CASSYFQEAGAFF | TRBJ1-1 | TRBV6-5
CASSLVRDGETQYF | TRBJ2-5 | TRBV5-6
CASSYLQGEHEQYF | TRBJ2-7 | TRBV6-6
CASSPSDSGYTF | TRBJ1-2 | TRBV28
CASSLVSGTSYGYTF | TRBJ1-2 | TRBV7-8
CASSLDQATDTQYF | TRBJ2-3 | TRBV5-4
CASSMTGINEKLFF | TRBJ1-4 | TRBV6-5
CASSYEYTQYF | TRBJ2-3 | TRBV6-5
CARSLAGVNGYTF | TRBJ1-2 | TRBV5-3
CASSLAGLRTDTQYF | TRBJ2-3 | TRBV5-6
CASSRTGAGYGYTF | TRBJ1-2 | TRBV4-3
CASSQYRLDQYEQYF | TRBJ2-7 | TRBV4-3
CASSWRAGASTDTQYF | TRBJ2-3 | TRBV6-5
CASSPIPYSNQPQHF | TRBJ1-5 | TRBV18
CASSFQGPSYNEQFF | TRBJ2-1 | TRBV5-1
CASSWNLYRGIYGYTF | TRBJ1-2 | TRBV5-1
CASSRAQYTGELFF | TRBJ2-2 | TRBV6-5
CSVLLTAGPITEKLFF | TRBJ1-4 | TRBV29-1
CASSYGSSYEQYF | TRBJ2-7 | TRBV5-6
CASSAGVGANVLTF | TRBJ2-6 | TRBV9
CASSTTGAATEAFF | TRBJ1-1 | TRBV7-9
CASSHKGTENTEAFF | TRBJ1-1 | TRBV7-8
CASYEQETQYF | TRBJ2-5 | TRBV6-1
CSARDRGGFAEAFF | TRBJ1-1 | TRBV29-1
CASTGGRNTGELFF | TRBJ2-2 | TRBV5-1
CASSSRGGGGTEAFF | TRBJ1-1 | TRBV5-1
CASSYSGGGSYNEQFF | TRBJ2-1 | TRBV6-5
CASSQGTVNTEAFF | TRBJ1-1 | TRBV4-2
CASSSLGQLSEAFF | TRBJ1-1 | TRBV4-2
CASSPTATYEQYF | TRBJ2-7 | TRBV7-2
CASNPSGSPLHF | TRBJ1-6 | TRBV28
CASRPFPGDTEAFF | TRBJ1-1 | TRBV5-1
CASSPGAGGNQPQHF | TRBJ1-5 | TRBV5-1